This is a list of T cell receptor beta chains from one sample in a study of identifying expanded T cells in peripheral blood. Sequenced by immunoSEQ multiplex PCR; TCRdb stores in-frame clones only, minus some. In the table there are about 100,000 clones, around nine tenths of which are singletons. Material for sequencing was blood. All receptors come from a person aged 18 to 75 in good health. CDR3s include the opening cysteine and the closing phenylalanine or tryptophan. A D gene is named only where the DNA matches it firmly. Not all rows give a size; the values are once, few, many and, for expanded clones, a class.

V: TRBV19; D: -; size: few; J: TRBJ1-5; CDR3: CASGPNQPQHF; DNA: TGTGCCAGTGGGCCCAATCAGCCCCAGCATTTT
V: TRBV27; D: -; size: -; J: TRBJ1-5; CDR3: CASSFRDSNQPQHF; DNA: TGTGCCAGCAGTTTCAGGGACAGCAATCAGCCCCAGCATTTT
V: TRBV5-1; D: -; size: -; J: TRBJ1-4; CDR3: CASSTGQLNEKLFF; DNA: TGCGCCAGCAGCACCGGACAACTTAATGAAAAACTGTTTTTT
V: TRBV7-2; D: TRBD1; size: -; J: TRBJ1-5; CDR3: CASSPQGPGGPQHF; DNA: TGTGCCAGCAGCCCACAGGGGCCAGGCGGGCCCCAGCATTTT
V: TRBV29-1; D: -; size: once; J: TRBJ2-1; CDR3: CSVPGAGAFSYNEQFF; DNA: TGCAGCGTTCCGGGGGCGGGAGCTTTCTCCTACAATGAGCAGTTCTTC
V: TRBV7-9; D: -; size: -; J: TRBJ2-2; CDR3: CASSSTNTGELFF; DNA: TGTGCCAGCAGCTCAACGAACACCGGGGAGCTGTTTTTT
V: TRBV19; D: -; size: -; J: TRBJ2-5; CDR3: CASSITQKETQYF; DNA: TGTGCCAGTAGTATCACACAGAAAGAGACCCAGTACTTC
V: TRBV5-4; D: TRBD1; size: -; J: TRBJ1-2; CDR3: CASAEGGARVYGYTF; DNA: TGTGCCAGCGCTGAAGGGGGCGCTCGGGTCTATGGCTACACCTTC
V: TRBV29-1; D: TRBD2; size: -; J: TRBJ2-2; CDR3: CSGRGGGSGELFF; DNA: TGCAGCGGCCGCGGGGGGGGCTCCGGGGAGCTGTTTTTT
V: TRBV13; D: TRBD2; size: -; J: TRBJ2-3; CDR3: CASSPPLAGADTQYF; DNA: TGTGCCAGCAGCCCCCCCTTAGCGGGAGCAGATACGCAGTATTTT
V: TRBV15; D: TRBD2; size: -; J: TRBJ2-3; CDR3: CATSRDAPRLAAADTQYF; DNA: TGTGCCACCAGCAGAGATGCCCCCAGACTAGCAGCTGCAGATACGCAGTATTTT
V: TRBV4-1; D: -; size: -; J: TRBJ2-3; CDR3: CASSQDQSSSFTDTQYF; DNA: TGCGCCAGCAGCCAAGATCAATCCAGCTCCTTCACAGATACGCAGTATTTT
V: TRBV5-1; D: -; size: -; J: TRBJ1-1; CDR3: CASSLWGAEAFF; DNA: TGCGCCAGCAGCTTGTGGGGGGCTGAAGCTTTCTTT
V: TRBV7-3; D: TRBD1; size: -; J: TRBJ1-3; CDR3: CASSLTGGDPNSGNTIYF; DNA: TGTGCCAGCAGCTTAACAGGGGGCGACCCGAACTCTGGAAACACCATATATTTT
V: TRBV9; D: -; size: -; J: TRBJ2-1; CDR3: CASSVVPDRYNEQFF; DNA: TGTGCCAGCAGCGTAGTACCCGACCGCTACAATGAGCAGTTCTTC
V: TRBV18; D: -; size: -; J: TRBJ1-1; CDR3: CASSLERATEAFF; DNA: TGTGCCAGCTCCCTAGAGAGGGCCACTGAAGCTTTCTTT
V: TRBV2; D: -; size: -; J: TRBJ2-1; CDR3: CASSERWATYNEQFF; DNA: TGTGCCAGCAGTGAAAGGTGGGCCACCTACAATGAGCAGTTCTTC
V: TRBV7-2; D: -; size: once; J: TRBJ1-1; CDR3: CASSRGNTEAFF; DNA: TGTGCCAGCAGCCGGGGGAACACTGAAGCTTTCTTT
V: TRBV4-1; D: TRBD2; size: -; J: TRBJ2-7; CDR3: CASSQGSSGDSYEQYF; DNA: TGCGCCAGCAGCCAAGGGTCTAGCGGGGACTCCTACGAGCAGTACTTC
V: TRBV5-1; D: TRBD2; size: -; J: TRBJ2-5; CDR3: CASSLASGGQETQYF; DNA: TGCGCCAGCAGCCTCGCTAGCGGGGGTCAAGAGACCCAGTACTTC
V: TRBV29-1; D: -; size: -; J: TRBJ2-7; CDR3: CSAIVVYEQYF; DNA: TGCAGCGCGATAGTTGTCTACGAGCAGTACTTC
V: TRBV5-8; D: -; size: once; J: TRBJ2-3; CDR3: CASSPRPTQYF; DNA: TGTGCCAGCAGCCCGAGGCCTACGCAGTATTTT
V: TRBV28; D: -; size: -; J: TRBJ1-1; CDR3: CASSFNTEAFF; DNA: TGTGCCAGCAGTTTTAACACTGAAGCTTTCTTT
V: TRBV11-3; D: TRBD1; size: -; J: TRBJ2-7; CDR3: CASSLGRGTGIHEQYF; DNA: TGTGCCAGCAGCTTGGGGCGGGGGACAGGGATCCACGAGCAGTACTTC
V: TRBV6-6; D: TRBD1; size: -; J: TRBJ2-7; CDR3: CASSKRQGAISYEQYF; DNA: TGTGCCAGCAGCAAACGACAGGGGGCGATTTCCTACGAGCAGTACTTC
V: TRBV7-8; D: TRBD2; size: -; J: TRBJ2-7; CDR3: CASSFGLAGAPYEQYF; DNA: TGTGCCAGCAGCTTCGGTCTAGCGGGGGCCCCCTACGAGCAGTACTTC
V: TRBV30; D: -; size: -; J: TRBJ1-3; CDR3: CAWSESAGNTIYF; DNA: TGTGCCTGGAGTGAGTCCGCTGGAAACACCATATATTTT
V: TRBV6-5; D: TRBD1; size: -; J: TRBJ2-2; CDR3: CASRATGVDTGELFF; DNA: TGTGCCAGCAGGGCAACAGGGGTTGACACCGGGGAGCTGTTTTTT
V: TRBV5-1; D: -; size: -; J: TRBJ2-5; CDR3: CASSFQNTQYF; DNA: TGCGCCAGCAGCTTTCAAAATACCCAGTACTTC
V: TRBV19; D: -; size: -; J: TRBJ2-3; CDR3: CASSTRLVLADTQYF; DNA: TGTGCCAGTAGTACCCGACTAGTATTGGCAGATACGCAGTATTTT
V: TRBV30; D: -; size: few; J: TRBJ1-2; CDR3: CAWSVGLNIGGYTF; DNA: TGTGCCTGGAGTGTGGGACTAAACATCGGGGGCTACACCTTC
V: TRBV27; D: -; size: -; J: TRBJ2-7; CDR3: CASSLALGRGQYF; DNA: TGTGCCAGCAGTTTAGCCCTCGGTAGGGGGCAGTACTTC
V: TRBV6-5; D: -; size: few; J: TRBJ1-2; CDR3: CASSDRDGYGYTF; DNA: TGTGCCAGCAGTGACCGGGACGGCTATGGCTACACCTTC
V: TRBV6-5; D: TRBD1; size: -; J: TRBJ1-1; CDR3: CASSFSLTGDTEAFF; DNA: TGTGCCAGCAGTTTCTCGCTTACAGGGGACACTGAAGCTTTCTTT
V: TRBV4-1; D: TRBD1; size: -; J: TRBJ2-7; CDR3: CASSQSRTGRDEQYF; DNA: TGCGCCAGCAGCCAATCACGGACAGGACGGGACGAGCAGTACTTC
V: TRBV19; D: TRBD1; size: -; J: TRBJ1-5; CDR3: CASSILGTGGHQPQHF; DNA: TGTGCCAGTAGTATTTTAGGGACAGGGGGTCATCAGCCCCAGCATTTT
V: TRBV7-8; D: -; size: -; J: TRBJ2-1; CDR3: CASSLDRVNEQFF; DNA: TGTGCCAGCAGCTTAGATAGGGTGAATGAGCAGTTCTTC
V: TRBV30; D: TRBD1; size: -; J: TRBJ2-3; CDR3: CAWLRQGSRRDTDTQYF; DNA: TGTGCCTGGCTACGACAGGGCTCCAGACGAGACACAGATACGCAGTATTTT
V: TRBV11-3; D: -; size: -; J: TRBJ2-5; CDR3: CASSLVGHSETQYF; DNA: TGTGCCAGCAGCTTAGTAGGGCATAGTGAGACCCAGTACTTC
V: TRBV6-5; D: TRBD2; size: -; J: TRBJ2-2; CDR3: CASSRLAGGAGELFF; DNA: TGTGCCAGCAGTCGACTAGCGGGAGGCGCCGGGGAGCTGTTTTTT
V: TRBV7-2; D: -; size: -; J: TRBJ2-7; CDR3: CASNSGGYEQYF; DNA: TGTGCCAGCAATTCCGGAGGGTACGAGCAGTACTTC
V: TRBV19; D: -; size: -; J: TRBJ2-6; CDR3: CASSIGRVSANVLTF; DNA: TGTGCCAGTAGTATAGGCAGGGTTTCGGCCAACGTCCTGACTTTC